Each of the 16 T cell receptor beta chains below was sequenced from the same sample in a study of PD-1 blockade in classical Hodgkin lymphoma. Every patient relapsed after autologous stem cell transplantation, and brentuximab vedotin exposure varied. The method was immunoSEQ multiplex PCR; TCRdb's version includes in-frame clones alone and lacks a portion of them. Of 20,000 to 30,000 clones in the sample, 60% to 85% were seen once. Specimen: peripheral blood mononuclear cells (PBMCs), collected before the second cycle of nivolumab. These receptors were collected from a human donor with classical Hodgkin lymphoma.

With regard to this clone: Other DNA sequences within the sample encode an identical CDR3. This chain links TRBV5-1 with TRBJ2-5, with 10 bases matching TRBD1. V shed 5 bases and J 4 bases; nucleotides not matched to a gene: 8. This CDR3 contains 15 residues. CDR1 SGHRS and CDR2 YFSETQ come from the germline V gene. The CDR3 is CASSPGTGASETQYF. The CDR3 region has the DNA TGCGCCAGCAGTCCCGGGACAGGGGCGTCAGAGACCCAGTACTTC.

The gene calls are TRBV5-4 and TRBJ2-5; possible D gene TRBD1, 5 bases. The CDR3 consists of 13 residues. Germline V gene data show CDR1 as SGHNT and CDR2 as YYREEE (reference sequence). Trimming shortened V by 2 bases and J by 5 bases, and 10 bases separated the two germline ends. The CDR3 DNA reads as TGTGCCAGCAGCTTATCAGGGATGGAGACCCAGTACTTC. This translates into CASSLSGMETQYF.

The chain combines TRBV7-8 with TRBJ2-3, with 9 bases matching TRBD1. V lost 4 bases, J lost 1 base, and 3 bases stayed unmatched. The germline V gene has CDR1 SGHVS and CDR2 FQNEAQ. This CDR3 is built from 15 residues. CDR3 protein: CASSSGTGRTDTQYF. The DNA for the CDR3 is TGTGCCAGCAGCTCCGGGACAGGGCGCACAGATACGCAGTATTTT.

This clone came up once. The genes are TRBV7-9 and TRBJ2-1; D is possibly TRBD2 (5 bases). Germline V gene lookup returns CDR1 SEHNR and CDR2 FQNEAQ (reference sequence). The CDR3 is 17 amino acids. V was clipped by 4 bases and J by 0 bases, with 16 bases between them. The CDR3 sequence: CASSYALSGSSYNEQFF. Written as DNA, the CDR3 is TGTGCCAGCAGCTACGCCTTATCGGGAAGCTCCTACAATGAGCAGTTCTTC.

Regarding this clone: The same CDR3 is also encoded by other DNA sequences in this sample. The V call is TRBV6-5, the J call TRBJ2-1, with 7 bases aligning to TRBD2. Losses at the gene ends were 7 bases for V and 14 bases for J; bases not matched to a gene: 20. This CDR3 contains 15 residues. Germline V gene sequence: CDR1 MNHEY, CDR2 SVGAGI. The CDR3 protein is CASTSLGSSGIWEFF. CDR3 nucleotide sequence: TGTGCCAGCACCTCCCTGGGGTCTAGCGGTATTTGGGAGTTCTTC.

The chain uses TRBV6-5 and TRBJ2-5, with D tentatively TRBD2 (7 bases). Trimming stripped 6 bases from V and 9 bases from J, with 23 bases between. The CDR3 totals 15 residues. CDR1 MNHEY and CDR2 SVGAGI come from the germline V gene. The chain's CDR3 is CASRIGGGPGRSQYF. The CDR3 DNA follows: TGTGCCAGCAGGATAGGGGGAGGGCCCGGAAGGTCCCAGTACTTC.

This chain joins TRBV7-9 and TRBJ1-1; TRBD1 might be the D (5 bases). Trimming pared 7 bases from V and 0 bases from J, leaving 15 bases between. Germline V gene sequence: CDR1 SEHNR, CDR2 FQNEAQ (reference sequence). This CDR3 is 15 amino acids long. The CDR3 DNA is TGTGCCAGCAAGCAGTACTTGACAGTGAACACTGAAGCTTTCTTT. Its protein is CASKQYLTVNTEAFF.

The rearrangement links TRBV11-3 to TRBJ2-1; unclear D gene. CDR3 length: 13 amino acids. Trimming took 4 bases from V and 7 from J, leaving 11 bases between them. Germline V gene data show CDR1 as SGHNT and CDR2 as YENEEA. CDR3 residues: CASSSGSLNEQFF. In DNA, the CDR3 is TGTGCCAGCAGCTCCGGATCCTTGAATGAGCAGTTCTTC.

V and J are TRBV29-1 and TRBJ2-3; 9 positions agree with TRBD2. CDR1 is SQVTM, CDR2 ANQGSEA, per germline. The CDR3 totals 14 residues. The trim removed 6 bases at V and 2 bases at J, leaving 6 bases unmatched. CDR3 DNA: TGCAGCGTGGCGGGACTAGCCGACACAGATACGCAGTATTTT. This encodes CSVAGLADTDTQYF.

The sample holds one count of this clone. This chain links TRBV27 with TRBJ2-2, with D perhaps TRBD1 (5 bases). The CDR3 contains 15 residues. V was shortened by 2 bases and J by 5 bases, with 12 bases between the two germline ends. CDR1 and CDR2 from the germline V gene are MNHEY and SMNVEV (reference sequence). The CDR3 here is CASSLLGRTTGELFF. Here the CDR3 DNA reads TGTGCCAGCAGTTTACTAGGCAGGACAACCGGGGAGCTGTTTTTT.

This clone was observed once. This chain uses TRBV7-9 with TRBJ2-5; D is possibly TRBD1 (6 bases). The V and J ends lost 8 bases and 1 base respectively, with 14 bases between them. CDR1 SEHNR and CDR2 FQNEAQ come from the germline V gene (reference sequence). This CDR3 comprises 14 residues. For the CDR3, the DNA is TGTGCCAGCGGGTTTGGGACATCCCAAGAGACCCAGTACTTC. Residues: CASGFGTSQETQYF.

V gene TRBV5-6 combines with J gene TRBJ2-4; weak D call: TRBD1 (6 bases). V was clipped by 3 bases and J by 0 bases, with 16 bases between them. CDR1 and CDR2 (germline): SGHDT, YYEEEE. The CDR3 is 17 amino acids. In DNA, the CDR3 is TGTGCCAGCAGCTCAACCTCAGGGGCCCTAGCCAAAAACATTCAGTACTTC. Residues: CASSSTSGALAKNIQYF.

V gene TRBV14 combines with J gene TRBJ1-4; a weak D match, TRBD1 (5 bases). The V and J ends lost 0 bases and 8 bases respectively, with 16 bases between them. The CDR3 is 16 amino acids. Germline CDR1 is SGHDN and CDR2 is FVKESK. CDR3 loop: CASSQEKQTWGEKLFF. CDR3 DNA sequence: TGTGCCAGCAGCCAAGAAAAACAGACTTGGGGGGAAAAACTGTTTTTT.

Relative to its sample, this clone is medium-sized. V and J are TRBV18 and TRBJ2-7; D not certain. CDR1 is KGHSH, CDR2 LQKENI, per germline. V was trimmed by 1 base and J by 3 bases, leaving 16 bases between them. The CDR3 spans 16 residues. The CDR3 DNA reads TGTGCCAGCTCACCACTAGGACCTGGGATCGACTACGAGCAGTACTTC. As protein: CASSPLGPGIDYEQYF.

This clone appeared a few times. As DNA, the CDR3 is TGTGCCAGTAGTATAGGGGGCTACGAGCAGTACTTC. It is translated as CASSIGGYEQYF. This chain uses TRBV19 with TRBJ2-7; no reliable D call. This CDR3 has 12 amino acids. Trimming pared 1 base from V and 3 bases from J, leaving 4 bases between. Germline CDR1 and CDR2: LNHDA and SQIVND (reference sequence).

The chain has TRBV7-8 and TRBJ2-7, with D perhaps being TRBD1 or TRBD2 (5 bases each). V lost 1 base and J 1 base, leaving 11 bases between the germline ends. The CDR3 spans 15 residues. In germline, CDR1 is SGHVS, CDR2 FQNEAQ. The CDR3 bases are TGTGCCAGCAGCTTAGAGGGACGGAGTTCCTACGAGCAGTACTTC. It encodes CASSLEGRSSYEQYF. The full variable domain, in which reference TRBV7-8 and TRBJ2-7 provide the parts outside the CDR3, is GAGVSQSPRYKVAKRGQDVALRCDPISGHVSLFWYQQALGQGPEFLTYFQNEAQLDKSGLPSDRFFAERPEGSVSTLKIQRTQQEDSAVYLCASSLEGRSSYEQYFGPGTRLTVT.